This T cell receptor beta chain was observed in a study of post-analysis software for immune sequencing data. CDR1 and CDR2 from the germline V gene are SQVTM and ANQGSEA. The CDR3 spans 13 residues. The germline V and J ends were trimmed by 0 bases and 4 bases, with 9 bases remaining between them. In its sample, this clonotype was seen many times. Its cognate antigen is unknown. Unique molecular identifiers featured in each of the TCR beta cDNA libraries. The T cell input of about 1 to 10 million gave about half a million cDNA molecules. TCRdb reanalysed the PCR reads using MiXCR and keeps one entry per CDR3 protein. The repertoire holds hundreds of thousands of distinct CDR3 sequences, with less than 35% as singletons. Study results and limitations: Five TRBV segments were more frequent in patients than controls; TRBV5-6, TRBV5-1 and TRBV20-1 belonged to this group. Normalized Chao1 diversity in multiple sclerosis patients fell significantly below that of controls.

The sequence derives from a girl aged 10 to 17 with multiple sclerosis. The V and J genes are TRBV29-1 and TRBJ1-2, with a possible D match to TRBD1 (6 bases). Sequencing was carried out using blood. The CDR3 here is CSVEDIRGYGYTF. CDR3 DNA: TGCAGCGTTGAAGACATCAGGGGCTATGGCTACACCTTC.